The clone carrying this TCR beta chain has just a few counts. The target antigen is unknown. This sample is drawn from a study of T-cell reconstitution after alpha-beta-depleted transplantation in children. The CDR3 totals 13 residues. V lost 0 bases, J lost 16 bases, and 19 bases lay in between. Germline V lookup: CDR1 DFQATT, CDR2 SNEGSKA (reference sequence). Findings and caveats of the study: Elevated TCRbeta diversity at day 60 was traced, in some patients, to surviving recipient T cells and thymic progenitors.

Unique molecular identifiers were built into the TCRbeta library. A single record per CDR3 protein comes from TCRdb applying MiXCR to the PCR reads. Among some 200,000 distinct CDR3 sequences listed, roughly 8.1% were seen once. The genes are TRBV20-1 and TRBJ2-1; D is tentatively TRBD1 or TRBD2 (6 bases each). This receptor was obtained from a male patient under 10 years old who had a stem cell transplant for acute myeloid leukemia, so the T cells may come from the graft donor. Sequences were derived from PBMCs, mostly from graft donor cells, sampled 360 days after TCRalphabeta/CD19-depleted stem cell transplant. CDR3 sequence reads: CSAREGAGRASFF. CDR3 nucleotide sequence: TGCAGTGCTAGAGAGGGGGCGGGGAGAGCCTCATTCTTC.